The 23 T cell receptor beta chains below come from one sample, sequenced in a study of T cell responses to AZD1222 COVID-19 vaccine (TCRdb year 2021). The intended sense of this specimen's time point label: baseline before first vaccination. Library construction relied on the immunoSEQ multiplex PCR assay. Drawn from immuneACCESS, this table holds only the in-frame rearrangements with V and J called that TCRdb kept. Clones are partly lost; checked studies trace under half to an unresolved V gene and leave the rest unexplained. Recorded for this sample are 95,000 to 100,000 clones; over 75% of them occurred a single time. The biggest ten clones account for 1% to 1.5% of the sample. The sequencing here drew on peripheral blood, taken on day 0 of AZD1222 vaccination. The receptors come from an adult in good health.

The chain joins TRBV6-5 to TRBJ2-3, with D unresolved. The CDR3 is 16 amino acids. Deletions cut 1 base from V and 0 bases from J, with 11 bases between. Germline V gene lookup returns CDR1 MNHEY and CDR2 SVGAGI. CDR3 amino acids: CASSYFDPPSTDTQYF. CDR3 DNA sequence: TGTGCCAGCAGTTACTTTGACCCACCTAGCACAGATACGCAGTATTTT.

The CDR3 bases are TGTGCCAGCGAAGCAGGGAGGACTGAAGCTTTCTTT. Protein sequence: CASEAGRTEAFF. The gene calls are TRBV2 and TRBJ1-1; possibly TRBD1 for D (5 bases). The CDR3 is made up of 12 amino acids. V lost 8 bases to trimming and J lost 5 bases, with 12 bases between them. Looked up from germline, CDR1 is SNHLY and CDR2 is FYNNEI.

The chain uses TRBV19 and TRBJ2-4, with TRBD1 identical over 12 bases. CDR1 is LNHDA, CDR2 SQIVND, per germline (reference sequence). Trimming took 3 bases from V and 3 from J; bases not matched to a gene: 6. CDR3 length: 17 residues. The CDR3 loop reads CASSIAGTGGGKNIQYF. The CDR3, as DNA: TGTGCCAGTAGTATCGCCGGGACAGGGGGCGGCAAAAACATTCAGTACTTC.

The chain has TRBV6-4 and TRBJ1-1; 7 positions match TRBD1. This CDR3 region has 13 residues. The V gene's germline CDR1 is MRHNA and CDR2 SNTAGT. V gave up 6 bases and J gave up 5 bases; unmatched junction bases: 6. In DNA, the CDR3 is TGTGCCAGCAGAAAAACAGGGGTGACTGAAGCTTTCTTT. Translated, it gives CASRKTGVTEAFF.

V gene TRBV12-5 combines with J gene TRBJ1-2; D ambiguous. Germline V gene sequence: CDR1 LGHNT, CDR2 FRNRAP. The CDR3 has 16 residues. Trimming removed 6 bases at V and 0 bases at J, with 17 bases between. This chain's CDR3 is CASGPSAALANYGYTF. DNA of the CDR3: TGTGCTAGTGGCCCTTCCGCGGCGCTAGCTAACTATGGCTACACCTTC.

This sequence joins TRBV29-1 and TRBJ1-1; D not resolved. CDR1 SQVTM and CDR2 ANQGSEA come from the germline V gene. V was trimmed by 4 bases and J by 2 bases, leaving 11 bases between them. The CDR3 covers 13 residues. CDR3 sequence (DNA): TGCAGCGTTGTAAGTCAGATAAACACTGAAGCTTTCTTT. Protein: CSVVSQINTEAFF.

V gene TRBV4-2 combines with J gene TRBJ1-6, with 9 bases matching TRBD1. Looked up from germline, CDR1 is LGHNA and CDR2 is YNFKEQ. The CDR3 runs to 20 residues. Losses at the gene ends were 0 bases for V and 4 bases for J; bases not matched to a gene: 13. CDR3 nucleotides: TGTGCCAGCAGCCAAGACTCCCCCTCGACAGGGGGAGGGTATAATTCACCCCTCCACTTT. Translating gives CASSQDSPSTGGGYNSPLHF.

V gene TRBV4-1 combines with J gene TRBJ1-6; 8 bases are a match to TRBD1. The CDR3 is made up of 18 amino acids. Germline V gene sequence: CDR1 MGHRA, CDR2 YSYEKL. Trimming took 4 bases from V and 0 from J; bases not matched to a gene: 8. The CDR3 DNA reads TGCGCCAGCAGCCCCGCGACAGGGGCGCTCTCCTATAATTCACCCCTCCACTTT. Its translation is CASSPATGALSYNSPLHF.

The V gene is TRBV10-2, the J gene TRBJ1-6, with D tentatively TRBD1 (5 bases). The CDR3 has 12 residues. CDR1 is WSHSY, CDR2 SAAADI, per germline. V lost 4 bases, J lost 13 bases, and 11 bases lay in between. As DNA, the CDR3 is TGCGCCAGCAGTGTGGACAAGGTCCCCCTCCACTTT. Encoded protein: CASSVDKVPLHF.

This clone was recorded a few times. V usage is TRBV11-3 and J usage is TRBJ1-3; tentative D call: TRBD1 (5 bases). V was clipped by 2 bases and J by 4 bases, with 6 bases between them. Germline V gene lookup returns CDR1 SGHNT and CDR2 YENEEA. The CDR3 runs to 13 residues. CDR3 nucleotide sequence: TGTGCCAGCAGCTTAAACAGGGGAAACACCATATATTTT. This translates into CASSLNRGNTIYF.

The CDR3 DNA reads TGTGCCAGCAGCTGGGGGACGTACACAGATACGCAGTATTTT. Protein sequence: CASSWGTYTDTQYF. The genes are TRBV7-9 and TRBJ2-3; D tentatively reads TRBD1 or TRBD2 (5 bases each). V gave up 4 bases and J gave up 2 bases, with 10 bases separating them. Germline V CDR1 and CDR2: SEHNR, FQNEAQ (reference sequence). This CDR3 is 14 amino acids long.

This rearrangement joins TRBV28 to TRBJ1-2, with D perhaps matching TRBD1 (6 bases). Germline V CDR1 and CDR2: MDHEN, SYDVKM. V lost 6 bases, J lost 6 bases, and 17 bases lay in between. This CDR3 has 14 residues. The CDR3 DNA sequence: TGTGCCAGCAGACCGGGGGGCAGGGCAAATGGCTACACCTTC. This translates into CASRPGGRANGYTF.

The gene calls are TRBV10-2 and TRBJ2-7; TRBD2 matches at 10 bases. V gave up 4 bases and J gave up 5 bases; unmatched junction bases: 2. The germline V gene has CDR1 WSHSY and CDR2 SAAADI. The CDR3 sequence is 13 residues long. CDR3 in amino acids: CASSASGGNEQYF. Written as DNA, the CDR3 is TGCGCCAGCAGTGCTAGCGGGGGTAACGAGCAGTACTTC.

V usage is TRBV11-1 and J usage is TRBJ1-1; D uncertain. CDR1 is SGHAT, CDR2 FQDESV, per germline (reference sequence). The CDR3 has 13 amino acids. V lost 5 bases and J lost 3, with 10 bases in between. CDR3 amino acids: CASSRSADTEAFF. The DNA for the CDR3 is TGTGCCAGCAGCCGGTCGGCAGACACTGAAGCTTTCTTT. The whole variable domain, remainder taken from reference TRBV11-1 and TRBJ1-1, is EAEVAQSPRYKITEKSQAVAFWCDPISGHATLYWYRQILGQGPELLVQFQDESVVDDSQLPKDRFSAERLKGVDSTLKIQPAELGDSAMYLCASSRSADTEAFFGQGTRLTVV.

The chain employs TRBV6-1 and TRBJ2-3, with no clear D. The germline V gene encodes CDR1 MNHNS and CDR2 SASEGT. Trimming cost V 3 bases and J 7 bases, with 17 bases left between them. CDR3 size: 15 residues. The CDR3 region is CASSDLEAPHHTQYF. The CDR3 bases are TGTGCCAGCAGTGATCTTGAGGCACCCCATCATACGCAGTATTTT.

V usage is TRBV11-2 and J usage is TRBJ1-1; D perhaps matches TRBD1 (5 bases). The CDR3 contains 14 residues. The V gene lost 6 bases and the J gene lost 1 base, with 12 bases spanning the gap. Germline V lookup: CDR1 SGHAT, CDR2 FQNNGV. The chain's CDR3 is CASRLGPGNTEAFF. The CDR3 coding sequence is TGTGCCAGCAGGCTGGGACCCGGGAACACTGAAGCTTTCTTT.

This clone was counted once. The CDR3 bases are TGTGCCAGCAGAGGACGGTCTGAAGCTTTCTTT. Its protein product is CASRGRSEAFF. This chain connects TRBV28 to TRBJ1-1; D not resolved. The CDR3 length is 11 residues. The V gene lost 6 bases and the J gene lost 6 bases, with 8 bases spanning the gap. Germline V gives CDR1 MDHEN, CDR2 SYDVKM.

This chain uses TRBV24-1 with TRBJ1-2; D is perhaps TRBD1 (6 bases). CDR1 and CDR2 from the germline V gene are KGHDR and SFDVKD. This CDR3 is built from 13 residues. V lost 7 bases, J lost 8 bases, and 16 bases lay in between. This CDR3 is CATRSDSFEGYTF. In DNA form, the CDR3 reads TGTGCCACCAGATCGGACAGCTTTGAGGGCTACACCTTC.

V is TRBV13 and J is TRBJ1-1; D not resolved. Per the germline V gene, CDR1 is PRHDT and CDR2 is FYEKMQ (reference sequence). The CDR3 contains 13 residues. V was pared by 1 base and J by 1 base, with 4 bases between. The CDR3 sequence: CASSLAGNTEAFF. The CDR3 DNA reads TGTGCCAGCAGCTTAGCGGGGAACACTGAAGCTTTCTTT.

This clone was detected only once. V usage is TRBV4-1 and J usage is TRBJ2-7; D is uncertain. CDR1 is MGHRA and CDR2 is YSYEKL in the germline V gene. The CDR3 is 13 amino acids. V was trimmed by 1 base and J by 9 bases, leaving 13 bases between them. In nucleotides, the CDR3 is TGCGCCAGCAGCCAAGGTCGTCGGTCTAGGCAGTACTTC. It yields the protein CASSQGRRSRQYF.

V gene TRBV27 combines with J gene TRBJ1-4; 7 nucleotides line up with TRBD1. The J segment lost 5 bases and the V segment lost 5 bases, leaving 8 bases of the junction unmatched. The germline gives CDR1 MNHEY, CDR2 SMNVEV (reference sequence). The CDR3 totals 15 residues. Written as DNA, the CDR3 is TGTGCCAGCAGTGTGTACAGGGGTGCGAATGAAAAACTGTTTTTT. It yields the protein CASSVYRGANEKLFF.

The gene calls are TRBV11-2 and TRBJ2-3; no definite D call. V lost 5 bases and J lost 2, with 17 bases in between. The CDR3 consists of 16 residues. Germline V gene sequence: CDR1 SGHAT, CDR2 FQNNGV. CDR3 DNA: TGTGCCAGCAGCGTCGTAGTGGGGTCATCCACAGATACGCAGTATTTT. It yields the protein CASSVVVGSSTDTQYF.

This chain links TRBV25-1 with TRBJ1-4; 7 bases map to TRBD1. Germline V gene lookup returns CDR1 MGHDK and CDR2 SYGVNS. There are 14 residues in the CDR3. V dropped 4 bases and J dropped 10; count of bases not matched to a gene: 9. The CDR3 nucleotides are TGTGCCAGCAGTGGGGGACAGTCATCTGGAAAACTGTTTTTT. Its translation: CASSGGQSSGKLFF.